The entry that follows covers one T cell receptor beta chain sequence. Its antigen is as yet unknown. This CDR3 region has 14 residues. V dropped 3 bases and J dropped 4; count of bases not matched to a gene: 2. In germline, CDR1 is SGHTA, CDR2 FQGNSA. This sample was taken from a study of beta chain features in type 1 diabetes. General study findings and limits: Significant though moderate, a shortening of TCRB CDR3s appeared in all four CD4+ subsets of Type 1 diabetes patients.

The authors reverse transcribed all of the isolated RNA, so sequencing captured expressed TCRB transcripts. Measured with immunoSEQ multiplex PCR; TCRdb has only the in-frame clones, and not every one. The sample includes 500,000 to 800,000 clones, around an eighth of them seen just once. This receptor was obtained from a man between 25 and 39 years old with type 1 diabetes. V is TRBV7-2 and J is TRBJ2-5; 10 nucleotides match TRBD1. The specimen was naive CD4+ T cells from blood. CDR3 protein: CASSFRDRGETQYF. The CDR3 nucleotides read TGTGCCAGCAGCTTCCGGGACAGGGGAGAGACCCAGTACTTC.